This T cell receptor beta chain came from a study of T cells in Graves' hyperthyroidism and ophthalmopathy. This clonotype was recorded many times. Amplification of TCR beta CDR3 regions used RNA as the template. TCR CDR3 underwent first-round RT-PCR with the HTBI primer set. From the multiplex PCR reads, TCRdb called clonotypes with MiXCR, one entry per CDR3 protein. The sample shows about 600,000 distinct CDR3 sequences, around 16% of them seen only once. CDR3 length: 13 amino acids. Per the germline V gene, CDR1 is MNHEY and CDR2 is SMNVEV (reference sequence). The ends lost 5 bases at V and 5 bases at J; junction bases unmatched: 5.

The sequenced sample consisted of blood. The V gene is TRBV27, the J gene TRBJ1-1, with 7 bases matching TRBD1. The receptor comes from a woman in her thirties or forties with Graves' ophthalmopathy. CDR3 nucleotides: TGTGCCAGCAGTCTCTACAGGGGTACTGAAGCTTTCTTT. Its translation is CASSLYRGTEAFF.